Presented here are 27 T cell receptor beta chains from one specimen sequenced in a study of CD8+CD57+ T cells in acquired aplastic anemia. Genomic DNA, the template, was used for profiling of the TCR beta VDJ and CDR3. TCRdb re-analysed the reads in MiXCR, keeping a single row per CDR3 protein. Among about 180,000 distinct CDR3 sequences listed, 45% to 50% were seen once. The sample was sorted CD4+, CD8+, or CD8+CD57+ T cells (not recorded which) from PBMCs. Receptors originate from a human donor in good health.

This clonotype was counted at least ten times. The CDR3 DNA is TGTGCCAGCAGCTTAGCAGGGGTACAAGAGACCCAGTACTTC. This gives the protein CASSLAGVQETQYF. This rearrangement joins TRBV7-2 to TRBJ2-5; D may be TRBD1 (5 bases). Germline V lookup: CDR1 SGHTA, CDR2 FQGNSA. This CDR3 is built from 14 residues. Trimming cost V 0 bases and J 2 bases, with 7 bases left between them.

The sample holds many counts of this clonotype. CDR3 in DNA: TGTGCCAGCAGCTTAGTAGCAGTTCAAGAGACCCAGTACTTC. Translation: CASSLVAVQETQYF. The chain recombines TRBV7-8 with TRBJ2-5; D remains ambiguous. Looked up from germline, CDR1 is SGHVS and CDR2 is FQNEAQ. The CDR3 consists of 14 residues. The germline V and J ends were trimmed by 1 base and 2 bases, with 8 bases remaining between them.

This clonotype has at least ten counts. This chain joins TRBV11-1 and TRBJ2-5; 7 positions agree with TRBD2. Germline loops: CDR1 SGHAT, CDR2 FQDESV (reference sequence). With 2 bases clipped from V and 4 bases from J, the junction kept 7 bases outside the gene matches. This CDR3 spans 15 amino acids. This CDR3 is CASSLREVGAETQYF. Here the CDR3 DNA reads TGTGCCAGCAGCTTACGGGAGGTTGGGGCAGAGACCCAGTACTTC.

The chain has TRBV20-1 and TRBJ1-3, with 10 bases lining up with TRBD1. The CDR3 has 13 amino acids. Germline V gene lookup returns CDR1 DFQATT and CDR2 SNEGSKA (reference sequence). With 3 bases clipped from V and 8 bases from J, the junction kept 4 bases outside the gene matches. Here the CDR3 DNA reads TGCAGTGCTAGGGAGGACAGGGGGGACACCATATATTTT. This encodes CSAREDRGDTIYF.

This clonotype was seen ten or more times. The CDR3 protein is CASSFLPGELFF. The CDR3 DNA reads as TGTGCCAGCAGCTTTCTACCCGGGGAGCTGTTTTTT. The chain joins TRBV7-9 to TRBJ2-2, with D unclear. V was cut by 3 bases and J by 6 bases, with 5 bases left in between. Germline CDR1 is SEHNR and CDR2 is FQNEAQ (reference sequence). This CDR3 is 12 amino acids long.

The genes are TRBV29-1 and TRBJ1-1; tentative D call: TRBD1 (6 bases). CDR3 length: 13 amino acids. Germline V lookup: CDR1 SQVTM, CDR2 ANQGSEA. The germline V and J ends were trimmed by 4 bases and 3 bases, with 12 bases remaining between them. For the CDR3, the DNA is TGCAGCGTTGCTAGGGGGTCGTACACTGAAGCTTTCTTT. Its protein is CSVARGSYTEAFF.

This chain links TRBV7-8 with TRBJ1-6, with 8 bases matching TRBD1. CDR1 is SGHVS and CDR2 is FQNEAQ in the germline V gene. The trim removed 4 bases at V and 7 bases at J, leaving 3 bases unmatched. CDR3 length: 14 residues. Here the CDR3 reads CASSSDRVNSPLHF. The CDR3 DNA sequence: TGTGCCAGCAGCTCGGACAGGGTGAATTCACCCCTCCACTTT.

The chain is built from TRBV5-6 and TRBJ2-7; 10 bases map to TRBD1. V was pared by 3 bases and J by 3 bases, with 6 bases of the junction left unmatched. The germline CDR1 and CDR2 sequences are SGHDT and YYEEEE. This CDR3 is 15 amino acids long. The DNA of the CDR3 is TGTGCCAGCAGCTACCGGGACAGGGGCTTCTACGAGCAGTACTTC. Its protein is CASSYRDRGFYEQYF.

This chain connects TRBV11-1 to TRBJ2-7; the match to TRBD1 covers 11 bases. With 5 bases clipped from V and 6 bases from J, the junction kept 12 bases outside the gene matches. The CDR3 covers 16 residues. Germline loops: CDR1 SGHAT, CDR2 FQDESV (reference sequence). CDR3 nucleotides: TGTGCCAGCAGCCCGTCCCAGGGGACAGGGGGACGCGAGCAGTACTTC. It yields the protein CASSPSQGTGGREQYF.

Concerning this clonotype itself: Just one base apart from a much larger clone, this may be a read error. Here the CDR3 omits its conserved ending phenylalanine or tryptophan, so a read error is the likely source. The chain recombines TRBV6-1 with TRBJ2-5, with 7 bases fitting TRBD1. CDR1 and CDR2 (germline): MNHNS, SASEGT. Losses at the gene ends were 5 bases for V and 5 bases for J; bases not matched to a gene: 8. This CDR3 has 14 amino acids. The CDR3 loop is CASSPTGSVETQYI. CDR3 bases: TGTGCCAGCAGTCCGACAGGGTCTGTCGAGACCCAGTACATC.

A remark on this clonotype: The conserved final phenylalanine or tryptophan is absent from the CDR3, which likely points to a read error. Written as DNA, the CDR3 is TGTGCCAGCAGTGAAGTCAATGAGCAGTTCCTC. This sequence encodes CASSEVNEQFL. The rearrangement links TRBV2 to TRBJ2-1; the D is unclear. This CDR3 spans 11 amino acids. Germline CDR1 SNHLY, CDR2 FYNNEI. V was trimmed by 1 base and J by 6 bases, leaving 1 base between them.

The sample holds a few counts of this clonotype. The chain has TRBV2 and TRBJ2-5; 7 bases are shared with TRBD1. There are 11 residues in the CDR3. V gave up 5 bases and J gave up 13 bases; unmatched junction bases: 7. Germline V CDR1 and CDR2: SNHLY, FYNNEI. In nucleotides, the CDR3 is TGTGCCAGCAGTCCCGACAGGGTACCGTACTTC. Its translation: CASSPDRVPYF.

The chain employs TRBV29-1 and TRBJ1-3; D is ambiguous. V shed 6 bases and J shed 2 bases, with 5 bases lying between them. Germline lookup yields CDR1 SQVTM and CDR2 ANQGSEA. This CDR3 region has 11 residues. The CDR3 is CSVAPGNTIYF. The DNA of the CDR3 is TGCAGCGTCGCCCCTGGAAACACCATATATTTT. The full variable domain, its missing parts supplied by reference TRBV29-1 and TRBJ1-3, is SAVISQKPSRDICQRGTSLTIQCQVDSQVTMMFWYRQQPGQSLTLIATANQGSEATYESGFVIDKFPISRPNLTFSTLTVSNMSPEDSSIYLCSVAPGNTIYFGEGSWLTVV.

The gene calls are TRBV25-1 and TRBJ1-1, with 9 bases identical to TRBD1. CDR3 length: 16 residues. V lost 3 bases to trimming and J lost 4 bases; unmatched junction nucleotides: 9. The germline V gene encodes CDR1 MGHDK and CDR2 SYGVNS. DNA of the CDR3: TGTGCCAGCAGTGACTTGGGACAGGGATGGGGCACTGAAGCTTTCTTT. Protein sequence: CASSDLGQGWGTEAFF.

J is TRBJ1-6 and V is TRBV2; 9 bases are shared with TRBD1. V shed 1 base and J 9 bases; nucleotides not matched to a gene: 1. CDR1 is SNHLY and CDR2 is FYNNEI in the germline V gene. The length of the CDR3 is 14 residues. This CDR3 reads CASSEGDRASPLHF. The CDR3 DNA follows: TGTGCCAGCAGTGAAGGGGACAGGGCTTCACCCCTCCACTTT.

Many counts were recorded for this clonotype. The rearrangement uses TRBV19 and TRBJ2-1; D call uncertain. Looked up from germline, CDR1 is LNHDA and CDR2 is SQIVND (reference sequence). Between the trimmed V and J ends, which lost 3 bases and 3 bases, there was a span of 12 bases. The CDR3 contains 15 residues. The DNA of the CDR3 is TGTGCCAGTAGTATGGGGTTAAAAGTCTACAATGAGCAGTTCTTC. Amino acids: CASSMGLKVYNEQFF.

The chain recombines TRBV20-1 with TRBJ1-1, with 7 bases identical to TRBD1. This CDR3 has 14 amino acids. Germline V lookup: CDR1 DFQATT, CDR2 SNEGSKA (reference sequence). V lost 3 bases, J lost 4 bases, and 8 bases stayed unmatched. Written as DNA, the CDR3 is TGCAGTGCTAGCGAGGGGAGGGGGCCCACTGAAGCTTTCTTT. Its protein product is CSASEGRGPTEAFF.

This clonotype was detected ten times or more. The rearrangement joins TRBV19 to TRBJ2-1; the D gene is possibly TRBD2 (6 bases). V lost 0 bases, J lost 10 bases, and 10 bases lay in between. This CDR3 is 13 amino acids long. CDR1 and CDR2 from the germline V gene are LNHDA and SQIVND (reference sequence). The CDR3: CASSIEGRGEQFF. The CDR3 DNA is TGTGCCAGTAGTATAGAGGGGCGGGGAGAGCAGTTCTTC.

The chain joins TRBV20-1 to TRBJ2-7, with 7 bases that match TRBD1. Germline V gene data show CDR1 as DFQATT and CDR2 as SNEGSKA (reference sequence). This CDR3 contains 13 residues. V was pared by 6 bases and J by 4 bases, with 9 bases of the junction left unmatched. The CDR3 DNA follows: TGCAGTGCAAGACAGGGCCTTTGGTACGAGCAGTACTTC. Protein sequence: CSARQGLWYEQYF.

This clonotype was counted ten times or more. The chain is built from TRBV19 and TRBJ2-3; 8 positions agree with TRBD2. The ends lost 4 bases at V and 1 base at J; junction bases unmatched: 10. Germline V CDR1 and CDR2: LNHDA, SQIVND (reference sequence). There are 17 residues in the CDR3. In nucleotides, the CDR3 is TGTGCCAGTAGTAAGGTCGGGAGGGCCAAGGGCACAGATACGCAGTATTTT. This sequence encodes CASSKVGRAKGTDTQYF.

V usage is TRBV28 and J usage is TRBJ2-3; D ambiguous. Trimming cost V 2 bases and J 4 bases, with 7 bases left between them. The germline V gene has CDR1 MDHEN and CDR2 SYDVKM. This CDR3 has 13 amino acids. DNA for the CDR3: TGTGCCAGCAGTTTAATATCCGCAGATACGCAGTATTTT. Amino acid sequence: CASSLISADTQYF.

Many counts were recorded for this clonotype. The CDR3 sequence: CASSWIGGNTGELFF. CDR3 sequence (DNA): TGTGCCAGCAGCTGGATTGGAGGTAACACCGGGGAGCTGTTTTTT. J is TRBJ2-2 and V is TRBV5-4; a possible D gene is TRBD2 (5 bases). Germline V gene data show CDR1 as SGHNT and CDR2 as YYREEE (reference sequence). This CDR3 is built from 15 residues. V gave up 3 bases and J gave up 2 bases, with 11 bases separating them.

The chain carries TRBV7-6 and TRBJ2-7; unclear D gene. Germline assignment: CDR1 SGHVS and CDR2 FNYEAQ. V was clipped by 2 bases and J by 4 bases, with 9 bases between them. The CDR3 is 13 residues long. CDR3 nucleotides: TGTGCCAGCAGCTTAACTCAAGAGTACGAGCAGTACTTC. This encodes CASSLTQEYEQYF. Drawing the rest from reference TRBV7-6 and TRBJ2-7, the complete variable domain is GAGVSQSPRYKVTKRGQDVALRCDPISGHVSLYWYRQALGQGPEFLTYFNYEAQQDKSGLPNDRFSAERPEGSISTLTIQRTEQRDSAMYRCASSLTQEYEQYFGPGTRLTVT.

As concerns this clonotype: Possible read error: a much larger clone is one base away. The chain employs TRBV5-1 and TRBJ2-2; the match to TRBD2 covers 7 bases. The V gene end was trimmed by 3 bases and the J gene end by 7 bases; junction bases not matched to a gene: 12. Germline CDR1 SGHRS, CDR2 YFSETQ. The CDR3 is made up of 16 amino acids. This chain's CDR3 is CASSSGLVGGIGELFF. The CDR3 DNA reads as TGCGCCAGCAGCTCCGGACTAGTGGGAGGGATCGGGGAGCTGTTTTTT.

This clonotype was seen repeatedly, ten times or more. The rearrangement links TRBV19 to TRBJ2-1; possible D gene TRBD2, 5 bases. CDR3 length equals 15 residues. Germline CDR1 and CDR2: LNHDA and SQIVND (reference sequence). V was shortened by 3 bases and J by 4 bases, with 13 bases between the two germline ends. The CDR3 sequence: CASSMLWERYNEQFF. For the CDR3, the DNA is TGTGCCAGTAGTATGTTGTGGGAGCGGTACAATGAGCAGTTCTTC.

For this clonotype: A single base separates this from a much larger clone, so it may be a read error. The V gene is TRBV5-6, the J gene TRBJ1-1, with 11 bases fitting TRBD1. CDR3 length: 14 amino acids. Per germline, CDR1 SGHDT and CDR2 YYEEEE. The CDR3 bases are TGTGCCAGCAACAGGACAGGGGGCGCGGATGAAGCTTCCTTT. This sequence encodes CASNRTGGADEASF.

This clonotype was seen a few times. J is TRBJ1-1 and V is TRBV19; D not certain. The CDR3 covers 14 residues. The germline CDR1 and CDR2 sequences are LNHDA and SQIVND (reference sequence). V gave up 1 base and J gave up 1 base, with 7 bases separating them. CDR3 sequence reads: CASSIVPGNTEAFF. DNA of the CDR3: TGTGCCAGTAGTATAGTACCAGGGAACACTGAAGCTTTCTTT. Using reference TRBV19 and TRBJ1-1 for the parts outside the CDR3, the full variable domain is DGGITQSPKYLFRKEGQNVTLSCEQNLNHDAMYWYRQDPGQGLRLIYYSQIVNDFQKGDIAEGYSVSREKKESFPLTVTSAQKNPTAFYLCASSIVPGNTEAFFGQGTRLTVV.